This TCR beta chain emerged from a study of identical twins. This clonotype showed up many times. TCRdb ran MiXCR on the 5' RACE reads and lists one entry per CDR3 protein. Of about 500,000 distinct CDR3 sequences in the sample, 13% to 15% were seen once. Each donor (without exception) was a healthy Caucasian. The CDR3 contains 15 residues. Looked up from germline, CDR1 is SGHRS and CDR2 is YFSETQ. Trimming removed 5 bases from V and 2 bases from J, with 17 bases in between. These data also featured in a second study, about yellow fever vaccine responses in identical twins. As reported in that work: Twins' vaccine T cell responses were reported to seem partly convergent and partly personalized.

V and J are TRBV5-1 and TRBJ2-7; tentatively, D is TRBD1 or TRBD2 (5 bases each). This TCR derives from a woman younger than 35 in good health. The sample was CD4+ T cells sorted from blood. The CDR3 protein is CASRPGHGGAYEQYF. The CDR3 DNA is TGCGCCAGCAGACCTGGACATGGAGGAGCCTACGAGCAGTACTTC.